This passage covers 14 T cell receptor beta chains from one sample sequenced in a study of T-cell reconstitution after alpha-beta-depleted transplantation in children (dated by TCRdb to 2015 to 2016). The sample's treatment or condition, from its label and the paper: allogeneic hematopoietic cell transplantation with graft depleted of TCRalphabeta T cells and CD19 B cells. Library preparation used PCR. Instrument used: Illumina HiSeq 2500. Molecular barcoding was employed in the preparation of TCR libraries, with unique molecular identifiers being used to normalize TCRbeta repertoire quantification. Clones were called with MiXCR by TCRdb after fastp trimmed the public reads at Q25, and only in-frame beta chains were retained. Merged by CDR3 protein, the rows form single entries marked with the most common genes and DNA. The sample records about 200,000 distinct CDR3 sequences, approximately 17% of which are singletons. Together, the top ten hold about 39% of the sample.

The starting material was PBMCs, mostly from graft donor cells, obtained 360 days after TCRalphabeta/CD19-depleted stem cell transplant. The receptors shown here come from a male patient between 2 and 9 years old who had a stem cell transplant for acute lymphoblastic leukemia, so the T cells may come from the graft donor.

This clonotype was seen a few times. This sequence joins TRBV7-9 and TRBJ2-3, with 10 bases matching TRBD2. The CDR3 contains 15 residues. Germline V gene data show CDR1 as SEHNR and CDR2 as FQNEAQ (reference sequence). V lost 5 bases, J lost 0 bases, and 2 bases stayed unmatched. This CDR3 reads CASSMGLASTDTQYF. The DNA of the CDR3 is TGTGCCAGCAGCATGGGACTAGCGAGCACAGATACGCAGTATTTT. The full variable domain, its missing parts supplied by reference TRBV7-9 and TRBJ2-3, is DTGVSQNPRHKITKRGQNVTFRCDPISEHNRLYWYRQTLGQGPEFLTYFQNEAQLEKSRLLSDRFSAERPKGSFSTLEIQRTEQGDSAMYLCASSMGLASTDTQYFGPGTRLTVL.

This clonotype was seen repeatedly, ten times or more. The chain joins TRBV12-3 or TRBV12-4 to TRBJ1-2, with 8 bases identical to TRBD1. V gave up 5 bases and J gave up 5 bases; unmatched junction bases: 10. The CDR3 sequence is 15 residues long. CDR3 loop: CASSPPRGTGYGYTF. CDR3 bases: TGTGCCAGCAGTCCGCCCAGGGGGACAGGATATGGCTACACCTTC.

This clonotype has a handful of counts. CDR3 DNA: TGTGCCAGCAGTTTAAGTCAAATGGAGGCGGGGGCCCCTACAGATACGCAGTATTTT. Protein: CASSLSQMEAGAPTDTQYF. This sequence joins TRBV12-3 or TRBV12-4 and TRBJ2-3; D is perhaps TRBD2 (7 bases). This CDR3 is built from 19 residues. With 2 bases removed from V and 3 bases from J, the gap between germline ends came to 24 bases.

Only a few counts were recorded for this clonotype. This sequence joins TRBV29-1 and TRBJ2-2; D remains ambiguous. V dropped 7 bases and J dropped 4 bases, with 13 bases sitting between them. The CDR3 length is 13 residues. Looked up from germline, CDR1 is SQVTM and CDR2 is ANQGSEA. For the CDR3, the DNA is TGCAGCGCCGACCGGACCGTCACCGGGGAGCTGTTTTTT. Translating it yields CSADRTVTGELFF.

This chain uses TRBV7-9 with TRBJ2-4; no reliable D call. V was trimmed by 3 bases and J by 6 bases, leaving 12 bases between them. From germline, CDR1 is SEHNR and CDR2 FQNEAQ (reference sequence). The CDR3 has 14 residues. CDR3 DNA sequence: TGTGCCAGCAGCTTGATCGGGCCTAGAAACATTCAGTACTTC. Residues: CASSLIGPRNIQYF.

The chain has TRBV12-3 or TRBV12-4 and TRBJ2-2; D possibly corresponds to TRBD2 (5 bases). The CDR3 is made up of 18 amino acids. Trimming removed 5 bases from V and 3 bases from J, with 22 bases in between. This CDR3 is CASSPTTMAGQHTGELFF. CDR3 bases: TGTGCCAGCAGTCCCACGACAATGGCGGGTCAACACACCGGGGAGCTGTTTTTT.

The sample holds many counts of this clonotype. J is TRBJ2-5 and V is TRBV12-3 or TRBV12-4; D gene uncertain. This CDR3 is built from 15 residues. V was shortened by 2 bases and J by 5 bases, with 15 bases between the two germline ends. This CDR3 is CASSLRRLGWETQYF. CDR3 coding DNA: TGTGCCAGCAGTTTACGTCGACTGGGGTGGGAGACCCAGTACTTC.

This clonotype was detected once. The CDR3 nucleotides are TGTGCCAGCAGCTTAGTGGACAGCCAAGAGACCCAGTACTTC. Its protein product is CASSLVDSQETQYF. This sequence joins TRBV7-9 and TRBJ2-5; a possible D gene is TRBD1 (6 bases). Trimming cost V 1 base and J 1 base, with 7 bases left between them. CDR1 and CDR2 (germline): SEHNR, FQNEAQ (reference sequence). The CDR3 length is 14 residues.

The rearrangement joins TRBV30 to TRBJ2-7; D might be TRBD1 (6 bases). The V end lost 2 bases, the J end lost 1 base, and 12 bases lay between the germline ends. The length of the CDR3 is 14 residues. The germline V gene has CDR1 GTSNPN and CDR2 SVGIG (reference sequence). The CDR3 sequence: CAWSTGLDSYEQYF. Written as DNA, the CDR3 is TGTGCCTGGAGTACAGGGCTGGATTCCTACGAGCAGTACTTC.

This clonotype showed up just a few times. V usage is TRBV19 and J usage is TRBJ2-3, with 8 bases aligning to TRBD1. The germline V gene encodes CDR1 LNHDA and CDR2 SQIVND (reference sequence). Losses at the gene ends were 7 bases for V and 7 bases for J; bases not matched to a gene: 10. The CDR3 contains 14 residues. The CDR3 spells CASTPGTGLNTQYF. The DNA of the CDR3 is TGTGCCAGTACCCCAGGGACAGGCCTCAATACGCAGTATTTT.

The V gene is TRBV6-4, the J gene TRBJ2-3; 7 nucleotides agree with TRBD2. The germline CDR1 and CDR2 sequences are MRHNA and SNTAGT. The CDR3 covers 15 residues. V trimming: 7 bases; J trimming: 4 bases; junction bases outside the gene matches: 11. The CDR3 bases are TGTGCCAGCAAGGCTTTCGGGAGGAGCGCAGATACGCAGTATTTT. This translates into CASKAFGRSADTQYF.

This chain links TRBV29-1 with TRBJ2-1, with 7 bases identical to TRBD2. Germline CDR1 is SQVTM and CDR2 is ANQGSEA. This CDR3 has 11 amino acids. V gave up 6 bases and J gave up 7 bases; unmatched junction bases: 3. CDR3 residues: CSVGLVNEQFF. For the CDR3, the DNA is TGCAGCGTCGGACTAGTTAATGAGCAGTTCTTC.

The rearrangement links TRBV5-1 to TRBJ1-1; a weak D match, TRBD1 (5 bases). V gave up 1 base and J gave up 1 base, with 8 bases separating them. CDR3 size: 14 residues. Germline assignment: CDR1 SGHRS and CDR2 YFSETQ. The CDR3 here is CASSLIGANTEAFF. The CDR3 coding sequence is TGCGCCAGCAGCTTGATCGGGGCGAACACTGAAGCTTTCTTT.

The sample holds many counts of this clonotype. J is TRBJ2-7 and V is TRBV12-3 or TRBV12-4; D call uncertain. The CDR3 consists of 17 residues. The ends were cut back, 4 bases at V and 3 bases at J, with 22 bases in the middle. CDR3 DNA sequence: TGTGCCAGCAGTTCTGTCCGGGCTCTGGGGTCCCTCTACGAGCAGTACTTC. It encodes CASSSVRALGSLYEQYF.